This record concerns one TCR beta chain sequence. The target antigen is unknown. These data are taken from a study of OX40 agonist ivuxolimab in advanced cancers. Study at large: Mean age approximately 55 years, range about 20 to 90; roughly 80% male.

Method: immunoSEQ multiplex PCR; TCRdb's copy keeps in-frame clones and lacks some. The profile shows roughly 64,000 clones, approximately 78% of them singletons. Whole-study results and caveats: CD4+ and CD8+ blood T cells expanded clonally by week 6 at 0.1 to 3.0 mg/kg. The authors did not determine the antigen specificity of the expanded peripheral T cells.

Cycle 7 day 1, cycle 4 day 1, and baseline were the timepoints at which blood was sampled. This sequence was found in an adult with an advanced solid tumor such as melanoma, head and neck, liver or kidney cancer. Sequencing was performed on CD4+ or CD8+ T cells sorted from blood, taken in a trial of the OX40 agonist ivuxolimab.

DNA for the CDR3: TGTGCCAGCAGCGAGGGTGCGGGGAGCTCCTACAATGAGCAGTTCTTC. As protein: CASSEGAGSSYNEQFF. The V call is TRBV9, the J call TRBJ2-1, with a possible D match to TRBD2 (6 bases). V lost 3 bases and J lost 0, with 13 bases in between. Germline V gene data show CDR1 as SGDLS and CDR2 as YYNGEE. This CDR3 comprises 16 residues.